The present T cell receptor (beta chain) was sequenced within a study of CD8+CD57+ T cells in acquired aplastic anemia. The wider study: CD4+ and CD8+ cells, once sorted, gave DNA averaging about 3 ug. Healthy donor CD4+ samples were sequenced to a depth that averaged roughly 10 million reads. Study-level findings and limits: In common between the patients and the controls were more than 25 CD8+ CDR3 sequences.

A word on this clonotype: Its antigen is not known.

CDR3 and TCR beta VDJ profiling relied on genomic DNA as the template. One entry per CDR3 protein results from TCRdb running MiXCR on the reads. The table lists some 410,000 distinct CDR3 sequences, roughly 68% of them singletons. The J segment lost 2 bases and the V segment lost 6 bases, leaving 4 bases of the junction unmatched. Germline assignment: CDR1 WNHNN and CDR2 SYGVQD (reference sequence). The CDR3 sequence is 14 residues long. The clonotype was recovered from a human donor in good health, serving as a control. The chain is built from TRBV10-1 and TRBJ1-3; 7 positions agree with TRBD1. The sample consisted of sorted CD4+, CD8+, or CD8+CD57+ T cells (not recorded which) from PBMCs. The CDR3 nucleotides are TGCGCCAGCAGCTCCGGGACAGCTGGAAACACCATATATTTT. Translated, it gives CASSSGTAGNTIYF.